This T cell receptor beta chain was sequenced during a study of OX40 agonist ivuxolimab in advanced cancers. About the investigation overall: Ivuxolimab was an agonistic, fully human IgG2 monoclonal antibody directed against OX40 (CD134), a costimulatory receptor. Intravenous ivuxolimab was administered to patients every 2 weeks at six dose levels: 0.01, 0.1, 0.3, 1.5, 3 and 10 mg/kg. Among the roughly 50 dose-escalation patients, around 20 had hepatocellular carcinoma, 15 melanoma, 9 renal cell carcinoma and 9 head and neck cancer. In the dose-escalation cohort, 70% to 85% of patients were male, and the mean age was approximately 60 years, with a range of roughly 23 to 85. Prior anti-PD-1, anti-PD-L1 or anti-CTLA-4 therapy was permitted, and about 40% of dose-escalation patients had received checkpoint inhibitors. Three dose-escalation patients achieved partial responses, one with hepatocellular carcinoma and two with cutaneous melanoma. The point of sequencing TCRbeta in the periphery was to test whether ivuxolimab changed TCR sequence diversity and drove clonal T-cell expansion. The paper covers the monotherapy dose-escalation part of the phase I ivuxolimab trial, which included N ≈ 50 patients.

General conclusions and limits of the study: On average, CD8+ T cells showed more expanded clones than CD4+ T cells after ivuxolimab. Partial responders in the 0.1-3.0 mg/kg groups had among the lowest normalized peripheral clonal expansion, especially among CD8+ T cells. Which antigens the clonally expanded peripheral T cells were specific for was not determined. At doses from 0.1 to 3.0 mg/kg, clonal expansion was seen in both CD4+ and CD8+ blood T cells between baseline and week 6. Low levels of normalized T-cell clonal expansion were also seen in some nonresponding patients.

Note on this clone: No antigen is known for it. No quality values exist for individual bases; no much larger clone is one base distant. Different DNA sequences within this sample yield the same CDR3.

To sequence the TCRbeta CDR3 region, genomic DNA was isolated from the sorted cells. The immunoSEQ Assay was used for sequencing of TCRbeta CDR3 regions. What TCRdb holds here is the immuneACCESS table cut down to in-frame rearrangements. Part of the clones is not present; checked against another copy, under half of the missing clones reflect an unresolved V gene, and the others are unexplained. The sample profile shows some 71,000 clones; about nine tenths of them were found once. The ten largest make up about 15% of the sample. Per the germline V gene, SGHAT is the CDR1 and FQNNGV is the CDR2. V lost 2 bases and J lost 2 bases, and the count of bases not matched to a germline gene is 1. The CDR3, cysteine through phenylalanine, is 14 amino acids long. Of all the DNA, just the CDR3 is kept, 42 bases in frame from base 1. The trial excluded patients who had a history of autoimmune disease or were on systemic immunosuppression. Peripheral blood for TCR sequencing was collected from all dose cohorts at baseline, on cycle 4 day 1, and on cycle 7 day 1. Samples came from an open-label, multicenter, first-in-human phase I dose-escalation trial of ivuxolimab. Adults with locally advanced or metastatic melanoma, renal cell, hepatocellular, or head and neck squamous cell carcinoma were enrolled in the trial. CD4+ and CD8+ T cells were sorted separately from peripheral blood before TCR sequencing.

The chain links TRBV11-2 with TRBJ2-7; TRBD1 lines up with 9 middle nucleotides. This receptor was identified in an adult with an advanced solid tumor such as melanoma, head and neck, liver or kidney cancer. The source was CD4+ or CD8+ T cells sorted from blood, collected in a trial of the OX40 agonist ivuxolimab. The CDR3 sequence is CASSLRDRAYEQYF. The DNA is TGTGCCAGCAGCTTAAGGGACAGGGCCTACGAGCAGTACTTC.